Each of the 23 T cell receptor beta chains below was sequenced from the same sample in a study of T cell responses to AZD1222 COVID-19 vaccine. Produced via immunoSEQ multiplex PCR; TCRdb's table is partial and in-frame only. The table records about 100,000 clones, 80% to 90% of them present only once. The starting material was peripheral blood, obtained on day 0 of AZD1222 vaccination. These TCRs come from an adult in good health.

The gene calls are TRBV5-6 and TRBJ1-1, with 8 bases lining up with TRBD1. Losses at the gene ends were 4 bases for V and 3 bases for J; bases not matched to a gene: 8. The CDR3 sequence is 15 residues long. Germline V gene data show CDR1 as SGHDT and CDR2 as YYEEEE. CDR3 sequence (DNA): TGTGCCAGCAGCCCTGGGACAGGTTTTGACACTGAAGCTTTCTTT. Encoded protein: CASSPGTGFDTEAFF.

This clone has only a few counts. J is TRBJ1-5 and V is TRBV21-1; the table's D call of TRBD1 was not tested on the DNA. TRBV21-1 is listed as a pseudogene. The CDR3 is 17 residues long. In DNA form, the CDR3 reads TGTGCCAGCAGCAAAGCGGGAGACAGGGATAGCAATCAGCCCCAGCATTTT. Translated, it gives CASSKAGDRDSNQPQHF.

The chain couples TRBV12-3 or TRBV12-4 to TRBJ1-2; D gene ambiguous. The V and J ends lost 3 bases and 5 bases respectively, with 7 bases between them. CDR3 length: 12 residues. CDR3 sequence reads: CASSLGSYGYTF. For the CDR3, the DNA is TGTGCCAGCAGTTTGGGCAGTTATGGCTACACCTTC.

The rearrangement links TRBV5-1 to TRBJ2-7, with a possible D match to TRBD1 (6 bases). The CDR3 length is 17 residues. V was pared by 0 bases and J by 0 bases, with 16 bases between. Per germline, CDR1 SGHRS and CDR2 YFSETQ. The CDR3 DNA sequence: TGCGCCAGCAGCTTGGTCAGGGAATCAGGGGTCTCCTACGAGCAGTACTTC. This gives the protein CASSLVRESGVSYEQYF.

J is TRBJ1-2 and V is TRBV19, with 10 bases matching TRBD1. This CDR3 is built from 14 residues. The ends lost 5 bases at V and 8 bases at J; junction bases unmatched: 8. Germline V CDR1 and CDR2: LNHDA, SQIVND (reference sequence). CDR3 DNA sequence: TGTGCCAGTAGTTTTGACAGGACAGGGGGAGGCTACACCTTC. Translating gives CASSFDRTGGGYTF.

This chain joins TRBV6-5 and TRBJ2-1; possible D gene TRBD2, 6 bases. Germline V CDR1 and CDR2: MNHEY, SVGAGI. Trimming removed 5 bases from V and 9 bases from J, with 17 bases in between. The CDR3 loop spans 14 amino acids. In DNA form, the CDR3 reads TGTGCCAGCAGTCCCCAGAAGCGGCGGGGTGAGCAGTTCTTC. Translation gives CASSPQKRRGEQFF.

This chain connects TRBV6-2 or TRBV6-3 to TRBJ2-3; D is undetermined. This CDR3 spans 12 amino acids. CDR1 and CDR2 (germline): MNHEY, SVGEGT. V gave up 5 bases and J gave up 2 bases, with 5 bases separating them. The CDR3 reads CASSRVTDTQYF. The CDR3 bases are TGTGCCAGCAGTCGGGTCACAGATACGCAGTATTTT.

The chain combines TRBV19 with TRBJ1-2; tentative D call: TRBD1 (5 bases). V was clipped by 4 bases and J by 4 bases, with 13 bases between them. CDR3 length: 14 amino acids. CDR1 LNHDA and CDR2 SQIVND come from the germline V gene (reference sequence). The CDR3 DNA reads as TGTGCCAGTAGTAGACAGTTATCGGGCTATGGCTACACCTTC. Residues: CASSRQLSGYGYTF.

The DNA of the CDR3 is TGTGCCAGCAGTGAATCCGCGTTTGGAACAGGGGTGGGGGAGACCCAGTACTTC. Encoded protein: CASSESAFGTGVGETQYF. The rearrangement links TRBV25-1 to TRBJ2-5, with 7 positions matching TRBD1. CDR1 and CDR2 from the germline V gene are MGHDK and SYGVNS. This CDR3 comprises 18 residues. The ends lost 1 base at V and 5 bases at J; junction bases unmatched: 16.

V gene TRBV5-6 combines with J gene TRBJ1-2; no reliable D call. CDR1 is SGHDT, CDR2 YYEEEE, per germline. The CDR3 is 13 residues long. The V gene lost 0 bases and the J gene lost 4 bases, with 7 bases spanning the gap. The CDR3 nucleotides are TGTGCCAGCAGCTTGGCGGGGATCTATGGCTACACCTTC. Protein product: CASSLAGIYGYTF.

This clone occurred many times. J is TRBJ1-2 and V is TRBV6-5; D call uncertain. Trimming shortened V by 2 bases and J by 4 bases, and 17 bases separated the two germline ends. This CDR3 spans 16 amino acids. The V gene's germline CDR1 is MNHEY and CDR2 SVGAGI. CDR3 nucleotide sequence: TGTGCCAGCAGTTACACCTCTGGTTTCGGATTCTATGGCTACACCTTC. Protein: CASSYTSGFGFYGYTF.

The chain joins TRBV2 to TRBJ2-3; TRBD1 is a possible D gene (7 bases). The germline gives CDR1 SNHLY, CDR2 FYNNEI. Between the trimmed V and J ends, which lost 5 bases and 4 bases, there was a span of 13 bases. This CDR3 contains 14 residues. This chain's CDR3 is CASSWGRGADTQYF. In DNA form, the CDR3 reads TGTGCCAGCAGTTGGGGCAGGGGGGCAGATACGCAGTATTTT. The full variable domain, with the rest looked up from reference TRBV2 and TRBJ2-3, is EPEVTQTPSHQVTQMGQEVILRCVPISNHLYFYWYRQILGQKVEFLVSFYNNEISEKSEIFDDQFSVERPDGSNFTLKIRSTKLEDSAMYFCASSWGRGADTQYFGPGTRLTVL.

The chain couples TRBV27 to TRBJ2-3; 9 positions match TRBD1. From germline, CDR1 is MNHEY and CDR2 SMNVEV (reference sequence). V trimming: 2 bases; J trimming: 4 bases; junction bases outside the gene matches: 4. The CDR3 covers 15 residues. The CDR3 DNA reads as TGTGCCAGCAGTTTAGTGGACAGGGGATCAGATACGCAGTATTTT. It is translated as CASSLVDRGSDTQYF.

This clone has only a few counts. This chain connects TRBV3-1 (or the pseudogene TRBV3-2) to TRBJ1-6, with D possibly matching TRBD1 (6 bases). The germline V gene encodes CDR1 LGHDT and CDR2 YNNKEL (reference sequence). CDR3 length equals 19 residues. The germline V and J ends were trimmed by 3 bases and 1 base, with 19 bases remaining between them. In DNA form, the CDR3 reads TGTGCCAGCAGCCACACCAGGAGGAAGGGGGTATCCTATAATTCACCCCTCCACTTT. This gives the protein CASSHTRRKGVSYNSPLHF.

The CDR3 bases are TGCGCCAGCAGCCAAGAGTCACAGATTTCACCCCTCCACTTT. Residues: CASSQESQISPLHF. The rearrangement uses TRBV4-1 and TRBJ1-6; D gene unclear. The CDR3 extends over 14 amino acids. Germline CDR1 and CDR2: MGHRA and YSYEKL. V gave up 0 bases and J gave up 9 bases, with 9 bases separating them.

The J gene is TRBJ1-5, the V gene TRBV2; TRBD1 is a possible D gene (6 bases). This CDR3 region has 14 residues. Looked up from germline, CDR1 is SNHLY and CDR2 is FYNNEI. The germline V and J ends were trimmed by 9 bases and 2 bases, with 14 bases remaining between them. The CDR3 sequence is CASTTGFGNQPQHF. The CDR3 bases are TGTGCCAGTACGACAGGATTTGGCAATCAGCCCCAGCATTTT.

V gene TRBV5-1 combines with J gene TRBJ2-3; TRBD2 matches at 13 bases. The germline V gene has CDR1 SGHRS and CDR2 YFSETQ. CDR3 length equals 17 residues. The J segment lost 5 bases and the V segment lost 0 bases, leaving 6 bases of the junction unmatched. This CDR3 is CASSLGTSGGAVDTQYF. DNA of the CDR3: TGCGCCAGCAGCTTGGGAACTAGCGGGGGGGCCGTAGATACGCAGTATTTT.

This clone was counted a single time. CDR3 sequence: CASSLAGQSVPDTQYF. CDR3 sequence (DNA): TGTGCCAGCAGCTTGGCCGGACAGTCAGTCCCAGATACGCAGTATTTT. The chain employs TRBV5-6 and TRBJ2-3; a possible D gene is TRBD1 (6 bases). The CDR3 length is 16 residues. The germline V gene encodes CDR1 SGHDT and CDR2 YYEEEE. V was clipped by 0 bases and J by 4 bases, with 15 bases between them. Full variable domain (rest looked up from reference TRBV5-6 and TRBJ2-3): DAGVTQSPTHLIKTRGQQVTLRCSPKSGHDTVSWYQQALGQGPQFIFQYYEEEERQRGNFPDRFSGHQFPNYSSELNVNALLLGDSALYLCASSLAGQSVPDTQYFGPGTRLTVL.

The rearrangement uses TRBV9 and TRBJ1-2; D ambiguous. V was cut by 3 bases and J by 7 bases, with 7 bases left in between. The CDR3 covers 11 residues. Per the germline V gene, CDR1 is SGDLS and CDR2 is YYNGEE. Written as DNA, the CDR3 is TGTGCCAGCAGCGCTCGGAGTGGCTACACCTTC. Protein product: CASSARSGYTF.

CDR3 amino acids: CASVLDRQFYGYTF. The CDR3, as DNA: TGTGCCAGCGTTCTGGACAGACAATTTTATGGCTACACCTTC. This rearrangement joins TRBV5-4 to TRBJ1-2, with a tentative D call TRBD1 (6 bases). V dropped 7 bases and J dropped 5 bases, with 18 bases sitting between them. Germline V gene data show CDR1 as SGHNT and CDR2 as YYREEE (reference sequence). The CDR3 spans 14 residues.

The J gene is TRBJ2-3, the V gene TRBV7-2, with D possibly being TRBD1 or TRBD2 (6 bases each). This CDR3 comprises 14 residues. Germline assignment: CDR1 SGHTA and CDR2 FQGNSA. The ends were cut back, 4 bases at V and 3 bases at J, with 11 bases in the middle. The CDR3 sequence is CASSWGASTDTQYF. CDR3 nucleotides: TGTGCCAGCAGCTGGGGGGCCTCGACAGATACGCAGTATTTT. The entire variable domain, with the rest obtained from reference TRBV7-2 and TRBJ2-3, is as follows: GAGVSQSPSNKVTEKGKDVELRCDPISGHTALYWYRQSLGQGLEFLIYFQGNSAPDKSGLPSDRFSAERTGGSVSTLTIQRTQQEDSAVYLCASSWGASTDTQYFGPGTRLTVL.

The chain carries TRBV5-1 and TRBJ2-3, with D tentatively TRBD1 or TRBD2 (6 bases each). In germline, CDR1 is SGHRS, CDR2 YFSETQ. Trimming pared 5 bases from V and 6 bases from J, leaving 19 bases between. This CDR3 is built from 15 residues. Here the CDR3 DNA reads TGCGCCAGCAGATCGGGGCCGGGGGCTGAGGATACGCAGTATTTT. It specifies CASRSGPGAEDTQYF.

The gene calls are TRBV2 and TRBJ1-2; D is ambiguous. The V end lost 3 bases, the J end lost 3 bases, and 14 bases lay between the germline ends. CDR3 length: 15 residues. Germline CDR1 reads SNHLY; CDR2 reads FYNNEI. CDR3 amino acids: CASSDPEPEYYGYTF. The CDR3 DNA follows: TGTGCCAGCAGTGACCCCGAGCCTGAGTACTATGGCTACACCTTC.